This T cell receptor beta chain was retrieved from a study of beta chain features in type 1 diabetes. Whole-study context: No patient-donor differences in age, gender, total cells or subset yield. Study findings and constraints: Shorter TCRB CDR3s, moderately but significantly so, marked every one of the four CD4+ subsets in Type 1 diabetes patients. Among patients, naive, central memory and Treg TCRB repertoires appeared more similar than among healthy donors.

Isolation of CD4+ naive, central memory, regulatory and stem cell-like memory cells was achieved by sorting via CD45RO/CCR7/CD25/CD127/CD95/CD27. In the case of this clone: The target antigen is unknown.

Investigators reverse transcribed all isolated RNA, so they sequenced expressed TCRB transcripts. Repertoires were generated with immunoSEQ multiplex PCR, while TCRdb's copy carries only in-frame clones and drops some. Seen here are 300,000 to 350,000 clones, over 7% observed once, and the top ten hold approximately 1%. This sequence was found in a man aged 30 to 45 with type 1 diabetes. The sequenced material came from central memory CD4+ T cells from blood.

CDR3 in amino acids: CASSVDLAGGLFF. In DNA, the CDR3 is TGTGCCAGCAGTGTCGATTTAGCGGGGGGGCTGTTCTTC. The chain has TRBV2 and TRBJ2-1; 11 bases agree with TRBD2. CDR1 SNHLY and CDR2 FYNNEI come from the germline V gene. Trimming removed 4 bases from V and 15 bases from J; junction bases left unmatched: 8. The CDR3 contains 13 residues. The whole variable domain, remainder taken from reference TRBV2 and TRBJ2-1, is EPEVTQTPSHQVTQMGQEVILRCVPISNHLYFYWYRQILGQKVEFLVSFYNNEISEKSEIFDDQFSVERPDGSNFTLKIRSTKLEDSAMYFCASSVDLAGGLFFGPGTRLTVL.